Sequencing of this T cell receptor (beta chain) was carried out in a study of cytomegalovirus exposure and HLA in healthy donors. The study ran its PCR with 60 Vbeta and 13 Jbeta primers. Here immunoSEQ multiplex PCR was the method, and the copy in TCRdb shows in-frame clones only, minus some. The sample comprises about 150,000 clones, roughly three quarters of which are singletons, and around 4.7% rests with the top ten. Germline V gene data show CDR1 as SGHRS and CDR2 as YFSETQ. The CDR3 runs 21 residues. The J segment lost 2 bases and the V segment lost 1 base, leaving 14 bases of the junction unmatched.

The sequenced material came from PBMCs. This TCR was sampled from a man aged 60 to 75 in good health and CMV-seronegative. The rearrangement links TRBV5-1 to TRBJ2-1; TRBD2 matches 14 bases. CDR3 coding DNA: TGCGCCAGCAGCTTGTGGGGGGGACTAGCGGGAGACAGGAGCGCCTACAATGAGCAGTTCTTC. This sequence encodes CASSLWGGLAGDRSAYNEQFF.